This entry lists 19 T cell receptor beta chains sequenced from one sample in a study of blood T cell repertoires in COVID-19. This table comes from immunoSEQ multiplex PCR, and its TCRdb copy is limited to in-frame clones, with some not included. The repertoire holds some 100,000 clones, 75% to 85% seen once, with over 9.5% in the top ten. Sequenced sample: peripheral blood. All receptors derive from a human donor in a cohort sampled during active COVID-19.

The CDR3 loop is CASSLDPGVATEAFF. The CDR3 DNA follows: TGCGCCAGCAGCTTGGACCCAGGGGTTGCCACTGAAGCTTTCTTT. The chain links TRBV5-1 to TRBJ1-1; D is perhaps TRBD1 (6 bases). CDR1 is SGHRS, CDR2 YFSETQ, per germline. The CDR3 spans 15 residues. The V and J ends lost 0 bases and 4 bases respectively, with 13 bases between them.

Only a few counts were recorded for this clone. V usage is TRBV19 and J usage is TRBJ1-1; TRBD1 might be the D (6 bases). CDR3 length: 18 amino acids. Germline-derived CDR1 and CDR2 are LNHDA and SQIVND (reference sequence). The V end lost 10 bases, the J end lost 0 bases, and 27 bases lay between the germline ends. The CDR3 region has the DNA TGTGCCACCCACGGGGTCTCCGGACAGACAAGTCTGAACACTGAAGCTTTCTTT. It codes for CATHGVSGQTSLNTEAFF.

The J gene is TRBJ2-7, the V gene TRBV18; 7 bases fit TRBD2. CDR1 and CDR2 (germline): KGHSH, LQKENI. The CDR3 is made up of 14 amino acids. V lost 3 bases and J lost 6; bases outside the gene matches: 8. The CDR3 nucleotides read TGTGCCAGCTCACCCGTCGGAGGGGAGGGCGAGCAGTACTTC. This codes for CASSPVGGEGEQYF.

This rearrangement joins TRBV30 to TRBJ1-4; perhaps TRBD1 as D (5 bases). Trimming stripped 2 bases from V and 8 bases from J, with 12 bases between. Germline assignment: CDR1 GTSNPN and CDR2 SVGIG (reference sequence). The CDR3 has 13 residues. Here the CDR3 reads CAWSRGGGEKLFF. The CDR3 DNA reads TGTGCCTGGAGTCGTGGGGGAGGAGAAAAACTGTTTTTT.

The J gene is TRBJ1-6, the V gene TRBV28, with D uncertain. V lost 3 bases to trimming and J lost 12 bases, with 9 bases between them. The CDR3 covers 12 residues. CDR1 MDHEN and CDR2 SYDVKM come from the germline V gene. Here the CDR3 reads CASSFARLPLHF. CDR3 nucleotide sequence: TGTGCCAGCAGTTTTGCCAGACTACCCCTCCACTTT.

The CDR3 sequence: CATSDGLSGANVLTF. Here the CDR3 DNA reads TGTGCCACCAGTGATGGGCTCTCTGGGGCCAACGTCCTGACTTTC. V and J are TRBV24-1 and TRBJ2-6; D call uncertain. The CDR3 covers 15 residues. Germline CDR1 reads KGHDR; CDR2 reads SFDVKD. The germline V and J ends were trimmed by 3 bases and 0 bases, with 5 bases remaining between them.

This sequence joins TRBV28 and TRBJ2-7, with 8 bases that match TRBD1. V lost 5 bases and J lost 2; bases outside the gene matches: 5. Germline CDR1 is MDHEN and CDR2 is SYDVKM. The CDR3 is made up of 14 amino acids. CDR3 DNA sequence: TGTGCCAGCAGTCCCACACAGGGGGCCTACGAGCAGTACTTC. Its translation is CASSPTQGAYEQYF.

The CDR3 DNA follows: TGTGCCAGCAGCGGAGGGGTATGGGAAAAACTGTTTTTT. Translated: CASSGGVWEKLFF. This rearrangement joins TRBV4-2 to TRBJ1-4; possible D gene TRBD1, 5 bases. The CDR3 is 13 amino acids. Germline values: CDR1 LGHNA, CDR2 YNFKEQ. Between the trimmed V and J ends, which lost 5 bases and 8 bases, there was a span of 12 bases.

The CDR3, as DNA: TGTGCCAGCAGCCCCGGGGTCGATGGCTACACCTTC. Protein product: CASSPGVDGYTF. This chain uses TRBV14 with TRBJ1-2, with no clear D. Trimming left V 4 bases short and J 6 bases short, with 9 bases between. Looked up from germline, CDR1 is SGHDN and CDR2 is FVKESK. The CDR3 extends over 12 amino acids.

The V call is TRBV27, the J call TRBJ2-1; D may be TRBD1 (7 bases). Deletions cut 5 bases from V and 7 bases from J, with 18 bases between. This CDR3 has 15 amino acids. Germline-derived CDR1 and CDR2 are MNHEY and SMNVEV (reference sequence). The chain's CDR3 is CASSPRGQLGNEQFF. The CDR3 DNA reads as TGTGCCAGCAGTCCGCGGGGACAGTTGGGTAATGAGCAGTTCTTC.

The gene calls are TRBV19 and TRBJ1-5; maybe TRBD1 (6 bases). The CDR3 consists of 13 residues. Germline CDR1 LNHDA, CDR2 SQIVND (reference sequence). The V and J ends lost 4 bases and 4 bases respectively, with 8 bases between them. In DNA, the CDR3 is TGTGCCAGTAGTAGGACAGCTAATCAGCCCCAGCATTTT. This encodes CASSRTANQPQHF.

The chain couples TRBV21-1 to TRBJ1-2; the DNA was not used to check the table's D call, TRBD1. TRBV21-1 is a recognized pseudogene. CDR3 length: 12 amino acids. As DNA, the CDR3 is TGTGTCCCCCTCACGACAGGGGATGGCTACACCTTC. This gives the protein CVPLTTGDGYTF.

This sequence joins TRBV19 and TRBJ2-3, with 9 positions matching TRBD1. Germline V gene sequence: CDR1 LNHDA, CDR2 SQIVND (reference sequence). This CDR3 region has 15 residues. Trimming took 1 base from V and 4 from J; bases not matched to a gene: 3. Here the CDR3 reads CASSIGWTGADTQYF. The CDR3 DNA is TGTGCCAGTAGTATAGGCTGGACAGGGGCAGATACGCAGTATTTT.

The chain's CDR3 is CAWSREANEKLFF. Written as DNA, the CDR3 is TGTGCCTGGAGTCGCGAAGCTAATGAAAAACTGTTTTTT. This chain connects TRBV30 to TRBJ1-4, with unresolved D. V was pared by 2 bases and J by 3 bases, with 7 bases between. From germline, CDR1 is GTSNPN and CDR2 SVGIG (reference sequence). This CDR3 comprises 13 residues. Variable domain in full (rest from reference TRBV30 and TRBJ1-4): SQTIHQWPATLVQPVGSPLSLECTVEGTSNPNLYWYRQAAGRGLQLLFYSVGIGQISSEVPQNLSASRPQDRQFILSSKKLLLSDSGFYLCAWSREANEKLFFGSGTQLSVL.

The V gene is TRBV7-6, the J gene TRBJ1-4; TRBD1 matches 10 bases. Germline CDR1 is SGHVS and CDR2 is FNYEAQ. The length of the CDR3 is 17 residues. J was trimmed by 0 bases and V by 5 bases; bases with no gene match: 6. This CDR3 reads CASSPGTGVATNEKLFF. The CDR3 DNA follows: TGTGCCAGCAGCCCCGGGACAGGGGTTGCAACTAATGAAAAACTGTTTTTT. The entire variable domain, with the rest obtained from reference TRBV7-6 and TRBJ1-4, is as follows: GAGVSQSPRYKVTKRGQDVALRCDPISGHVSLYWYRQALGQGPEFLTYFNYEAQQDKSGLPNDRFSAERPEGSISTLTIQRTEQRDSAMYRCASSPGTGVATNEKLFFGSGTQLSVL.

The J gene is TRBJ2-7, the V gene TRBV5-1, with 8 bases aligning to TRBD1. V shed 4 bases and J 2 bases; nucleotides not matched to a gene: 8. The CDR3 consists of 15 residues. Germline V gene lookup returns CDR1 SGHRS and CDR2 YFSETQ. CDR3 sequence: CASSPRTGSTYEQYF. Here the CDR3 DNA reads TGCGCCAGCAGCCCTCGGACAGGGAGTACCTACGAGCAGTACTTC.

V and J are TRBV12-5 and TRBJ2-1; D might be TRBD2 (5 bases). Germline-derived CDR1 and CDR2 are LGHNT and FRNRAP. Trimming left V 6 bases short and J 8 bases short, with 23 bases between. The CDR3 covers 16 residues. This CDR3 reads CASGDPTAGAWDEQFF. DNA for the CDR3: TGTGCTAGTGGGGACCCAACCGCGGGCGCCTGGGATGAGCAGTTCTTC.

This clone showed up just once. V is TRBV4-3 and J is TRBJ2-7, with a tentative D call TRBD1 (6 bases). The germline V gene has CDR1 LGHNA and CDR2 YSLEER. V lost 0 bases to trimming and J lost 3 bases, with 9 bases between them. The CDR3 covers 14 residues. The DNA for the CDR3 is TGCGCCAGCAGCCAAGATTCGACAGGCTACGAGCAGTACTTC. It yields the protein CASSQDSTGYEQYF.

This chain uses TRBV6-4 with TRBJ2-1; 8 bases are a match to TRBD2. Germline V gives CDR1 MRHNA, CDR2 SNTAGT. The CDR3 spans 15 residues. With 1 base clipped from V and 6 bases from J, the junction kept 5 bases outside the gene matches. The DNA of the CDR3 is TGTGCCAGCAGTGACTTATCGGGGGGGTCCAATGAGCAGTTCTTC. As protein: CASSDLSGGSNEQFF.